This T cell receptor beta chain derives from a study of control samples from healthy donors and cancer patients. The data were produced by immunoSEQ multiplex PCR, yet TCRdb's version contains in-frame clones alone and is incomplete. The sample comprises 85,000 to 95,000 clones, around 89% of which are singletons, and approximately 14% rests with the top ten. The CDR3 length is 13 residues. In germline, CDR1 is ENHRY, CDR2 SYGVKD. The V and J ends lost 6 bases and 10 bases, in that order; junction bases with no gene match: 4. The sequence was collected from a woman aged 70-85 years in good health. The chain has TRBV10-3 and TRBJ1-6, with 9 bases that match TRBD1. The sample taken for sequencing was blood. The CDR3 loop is CAIRDRGESPLHF. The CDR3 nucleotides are TGTGCCATCAGAGACAGGGGGGAATCACCCCTCCACTTT.